This TCR beta chain stems from a study of blood T cells in healthy people across ages. In germline, CDR1 is ENHRY, CDR2 SYGVKD. This CDR3 region has 15 residues. The trim removed 7 bases at V and 4 bases at J, leaving 10 bases unmatched. General study points: Donor CMV status was unknown, possibly confounding expanded clonotype changes.

A J-beta primer mix and a sample-barcoded 5' primer were used in a second PCR of about 6 to 12 cycles. TCRdb itself ran the 5' RACE reads through MiXCR, one entry per CDR3 protein. Of around 1,800,000 distinct CDR3 sequences in the sample, about two fifths were seen once. Of note for this clonotype: Antigen: not known.

The source is a human donor in good health. Sequencing input: blood. The chain joins TRBV10-3 to TRBJ1-1; 9 bases are shared with TRBD1. CDR3 amino acids: CAITPKQGAATEAFF. The CDR3 DNA reads as TGTGCCATCACCCCTAAACAGGGGGCGGCCACTGAAGCTTTCTTT.